This T cell receptor beta chain is from a study of technical replicates of blood from several donors. Sequencing used immunoSEQ multiplex PCR; TCRdb keeps in-frame clones, though not all of them. The sample has about 15,000 clones, around 86% seen once; the top ten hold roughly 12%. The CDR3 runs to 16 residues. V was pared by 2 bases and J by 0 bases, with 12 bases between. Germline CDR1 is MNHEY and CDR2 is SMNVEV (reference sequence). The chain combines TRBV27 with TRBJ2-3; D unresolved. Sequencing was done on a sample of PBMCs. This sequence originates from a human donor in good health. The CDR3 DNA reads TGTGCCAGCAGTTTAATACTATTCGGGAGCACAGATACGCAGTATTTT. It encodes CASSLILFGSTDTQYF.